This T cell receptor beta chain was recorded in a study of blood T cell repertoires in COVID-19. Recovered status applied to Cohort 3 donors who had two consecutive negative PCRs. It also applied to those with clearance or with symptom resolution. Measured with immunoSEQ multiplex PCR; TCRdb has only the in-frame clones, and not every one. The table includes 350,000 to 450,000 clones, 80% to 85% detected once. Worth noting for this clone: Other DNA sequences from this sample encode an identical CDR3 as well.

Trimming left V 0 bases short and J 0 bases short, with 6 bases between. CDR3 length: 14 residues. Looked up from germline, CDR1 is SGHNT and CDR2 is YYREEE (reference sequence). The TCR originated in a woman aged 50 to 60 who had recovered from COVID-19. The source material was PBMCs or T cells enriched from blood (not recorded which). This chain joins TRBV5-4 and TRBJ1-1; the D is unclear. CDR3 sequence reads: CASSLAGMNTEAFF. The DNA for the CDR3 is TGTGCCAGCAGCTTGGCGGGGATGAACACTGAAGCTTTCTTT.